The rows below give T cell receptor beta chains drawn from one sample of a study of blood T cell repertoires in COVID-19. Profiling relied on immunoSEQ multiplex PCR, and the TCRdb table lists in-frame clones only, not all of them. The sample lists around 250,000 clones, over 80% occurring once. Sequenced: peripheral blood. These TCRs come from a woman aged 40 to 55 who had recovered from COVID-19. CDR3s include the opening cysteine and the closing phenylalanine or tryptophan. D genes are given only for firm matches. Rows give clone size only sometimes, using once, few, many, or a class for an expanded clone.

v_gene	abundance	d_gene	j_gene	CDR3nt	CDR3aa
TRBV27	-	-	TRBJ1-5	TGTGCCAGCAAATCGCAGGACAGTAGCAATCAGCCCCAGCATTTT	CASKSQDSSNQPQHF
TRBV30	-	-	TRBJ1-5	TGTGCCTGGAGTGTTTCGGAGGGGCAGCCCCAGCATTTT	CAWSVSEGQPQHF
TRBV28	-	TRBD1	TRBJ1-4	TGTGCCAGCAGTTTACCCGACAGGGGACAACTGTTTTTT	CASSLPDRGQLFF
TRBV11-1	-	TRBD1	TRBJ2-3	TGTGCCAGCAGCGCGGGACAGGGGTCGACAGATACGCAGTATTTT	CASSAGQGSTDTQYF
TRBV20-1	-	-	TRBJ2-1	TGCAGTGCCGAGGGCTACAATGAGCAGTTCTTC	CSAEGYNEQFF
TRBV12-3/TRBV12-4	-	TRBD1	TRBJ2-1	TGTGCCAGCAGTCCTGGGACAGTTGTTGAGCAGTTCTTC	CASSPGTVVEQFF
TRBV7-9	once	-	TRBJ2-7	TGTGCCAGCAGCGTCACCGGGTCCCGAGGTTACGAGCAGTACTTC	CASSVTGSRGYEQYF
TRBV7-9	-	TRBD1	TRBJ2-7	TGTGCCAGCAGCCGAAAGTCGACAGGGCAGGACTCCTACGAGCAGTACTTC	CASSRKSTGQDSYEQYF
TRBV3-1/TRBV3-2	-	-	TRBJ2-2	TGTGCCAGCAGACCGAATTCGGGCGGGGAGCTGTTTTTT	CASRPNSGGELFF
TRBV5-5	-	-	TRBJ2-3	TGTGCCAGCACTTATTCGGGACATAACACAGATACGCAGTATTTT	CASTYSGHNTDTQYF
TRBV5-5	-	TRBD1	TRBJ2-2	TGTGCCAGCAGCTTGATGGGGACAGCGAACACCGGGGAGCTGTTTTTT	CASSLMGTANTGELFF
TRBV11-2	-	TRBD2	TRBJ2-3	TGTGCCAGCAGCTTAGCGGGACTAAATACGCAGTATTTT	CASSLAGLNTQYF
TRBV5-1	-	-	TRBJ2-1	TGCGCCAGCAGCTTGAATTCAGTCTCCTACAATGAGCAGTTCTTC	CASSLNSVSYNEQFF
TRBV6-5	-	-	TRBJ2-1	TGTGCCTCCCTGGCCCCGGGGGGCGATGAGCAGTTCTTC	CASLAPGGDEQFF
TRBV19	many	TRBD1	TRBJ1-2	TGTGCCAGTAGTATCGGACAGGGGGTCGCGGGAGGTGGCTACACCTTC	CASSIGQGVAGGGYTF
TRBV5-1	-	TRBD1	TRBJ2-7	TGCGCCAGCAGCCTACAGGGGCCGACCTACGAGCAGTACTTC	CASSLQGPTYEQYF
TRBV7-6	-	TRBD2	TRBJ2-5	TGTGCCAGCAGCCCCCGGACTAGCGGACAAGAGACCCAGTACTTC	CASSPRTSGQETQYF
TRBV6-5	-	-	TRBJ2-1	TGTGCAACTGCTCGGGGGTGGGCCTACAATGAGCAGTTCTTC	CATARGWAYNEQFF
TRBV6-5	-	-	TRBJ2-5	TGTGCCAGCAGTCTAACAGGGCAGCCACAAGAGACCCAGTACTTC	CASSLTGQPQETQYF
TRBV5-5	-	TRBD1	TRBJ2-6	TGTGCCAGCAGCTCGACAGGGGTCGGGGCCAACGTCCTGACTTTC	CASSSTGVGANVLTF
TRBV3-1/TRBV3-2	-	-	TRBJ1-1	TGTGCCAGCAGCGGGCAGGCGAACACTGAAGCTTTCTTT	CASSGQANTEAFF
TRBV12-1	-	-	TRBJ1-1	TGTGCCAGCAGCTCGACAGGGGTCTCGAACACTGAAGCTTTCTTT	CASSSTGVSNTEAFF
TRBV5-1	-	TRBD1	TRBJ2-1	TGCGCCAGCAGCCCACAGGGGGCGACCTCCTACAATGAGCAGTTCTTC	CASSPQGATSYNEQFF
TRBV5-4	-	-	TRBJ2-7	TGTGCCAGCAGCACCCCCGGACACACCATGGACGAGCAGTACTTC	CASSTPGHTMDEQYF
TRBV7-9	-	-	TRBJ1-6	TGTGCCAGCAGCCTTAACCTCCGGGGGATTGGAAGTAATTCACCCCTCCACTTT	CASSLNLRGIGSNSPLHF
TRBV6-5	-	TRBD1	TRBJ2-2	TGTGCCAGCAGTTACCCCAAGACAGGGGGCAACGGGGAGCTGTTTTTT	CASSYPKTGGNGELFF
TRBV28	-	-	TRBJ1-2	TGTGCCAGCAGTTTCCTCGGGGGGGGCGGCTACACCTTC	CASSFLGGGGYTF
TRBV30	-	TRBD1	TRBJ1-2	TGTGCCTGGGCAGGGGGACCCGGCTACACCTTC	CAWAGGPGYTF
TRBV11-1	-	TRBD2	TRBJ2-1	TGTGCCAGCAGCCTATCCGGGACTAGGATCCCCAGAGGGCAGTTCTTC	CASSLSGTRIPRGQFF
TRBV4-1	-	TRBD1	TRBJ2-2	TGCGCCAGCAGCCAAGTACCGGGACAGGCGAACACCGGGGAGCTGTTTTTT	CASSQVPGQANTGELFF
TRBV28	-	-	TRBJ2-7	TGTGCCAGCAGCCCCCGACAGATCTACGAGCAGTACTTC	CASSPRQIYEQYF
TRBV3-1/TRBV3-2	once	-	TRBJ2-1	TGTGCCAGCAGCCAACAGGGAACTGAGCAGTTCTTC	CASSQQGTEQFF
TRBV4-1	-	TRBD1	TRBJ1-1	TGCGCCACTAACAGGGGCGTAGTTAGGGACACTGAAGCTTTCTTT	CATNRGVVRDTEAFF
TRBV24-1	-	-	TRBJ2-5	TGTGCCACCAGTGACTGGGACATCCAAACAGGAGAGACCCAGTACTTC	CATSDWDIQTGETQYF
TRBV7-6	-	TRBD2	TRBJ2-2	TGTGCCAGCAGCTTAGAGGCTAGCGGAAACACCGGGGAGCTGTTTTTT	CASSLEASGNTGELFF
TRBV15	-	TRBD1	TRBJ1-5	TGTGCCACCAGCAGTACAGGGGGCAATCAGCCCCAGCATTTT	CATSSTGGNQPQHF
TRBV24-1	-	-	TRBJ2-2	TGTGCCACCAGTGTTGGCCCTAACACCGGGGAGCTGTTTTTT	CATSVGPNTGELFF
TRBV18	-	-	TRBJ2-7	TGTGCCAGCTCAAACAGGGTCGCCTACGAGCAGTACTTC	CASSNRVAYEQYF
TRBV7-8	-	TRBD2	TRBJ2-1	TGTGCCAGCAGCTTAGGTCTTGGCGGGGGGGAACGTGTTGAGCAGTTCTTC	CASSLGLGGGERVEQFF
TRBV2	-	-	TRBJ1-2	TGTGCCAGCAGCGGACGGAACCCAGGGTCTGGCTACACCTTC	CASSGRNPGSGYTF
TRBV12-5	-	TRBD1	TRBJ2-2	TGTGCTAGTGGTTTCGGGGCAGGGGGAGTCACCGGGGAGCTGTTTTTT	CASGFGAGGVTGELFF
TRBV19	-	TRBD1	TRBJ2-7	TGTGCCAGTAGTATAGTGAAAGCGACAGGGCCCTACGAGCAGTACTTC	CASSIVKATGPYEQYF
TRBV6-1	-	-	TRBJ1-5	TGTGCCAGCAGTGAAGCGGGCAGTAATCAGCCCCAGCATTTT	CASSEAGSNQPQHF
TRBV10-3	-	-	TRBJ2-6	TGTGCCATCAGTGGAATGGCGGCCAACGTCCTGACTTTC	CAISGMAANVLTF
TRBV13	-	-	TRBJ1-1	TGTGCCAGCAGCATTAACTTGAACACTGAAGCTTTCTTT	CASSINLNTEAFF
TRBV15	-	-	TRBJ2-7	TGTGCCACCAGCAGTGCGGCTCGTACCTACGAGCAGTACTTC	CATSSAARTYEQYF
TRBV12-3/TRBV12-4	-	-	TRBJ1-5	TGTGCCAGCAGTTTAGAGGACTATCAGCCCCAGCATTTT	CASSLEDYQPQHF
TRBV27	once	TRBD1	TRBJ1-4	TGTGCCAGCAGTCCCGGGGACAGGGTAGGGGAAAAACTGTTTTTT	CASSPGDRVGEKLFF
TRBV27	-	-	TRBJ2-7	TGTGCCAGCAGCTCCCAGCGGGCTGACGAGCAGTACTTC	CASSSQRADEQYF
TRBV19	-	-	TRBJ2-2	TGTGCCAGTATCGAGCCGGGATTCTCAGGGGAGCTGTTTTTT	CASIEPGFSGELFF
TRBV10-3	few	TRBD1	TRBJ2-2	TGTGCCATCAGTGACTTCGGGACAGGGGCGAACACCGGGGAGCTGTTTTTT	CAISDFGTGANTGELFF
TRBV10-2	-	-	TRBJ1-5	TGCGCCAGCAGTGAAGGTCGAGGGCTGGGGAAGCCCCAGCATTTT	CASSEGRGLGKPQHF
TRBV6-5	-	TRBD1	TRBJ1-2	TGTGCCAGCTCACAGACAGGGAAGAGAAGCTACACCTTC	CASSQTGKRSYTF